The present T cell receptor (beta chain) was sequenced within a study of cytomegalovirus exposure and HLA in healthy donors. Study conclusions and caveats: Productive rates of about 87% or about 30% were seen for most TCR beta V segments in an earlier analysis.

In its sample, this clone was seen once. What it binds is unknown. The PCR ran on 60 Vbeta and 13 Jbeta primers. The assay was immunoSEQ multiplex PCR, and TCRdb's table has in-frame clones only and misses some. The sample has some 100,000 clones; approximately 81% are singletons. In germline, CDR1 is GTSNPN, CDR2 SVGIG (reference sequence). The CDR3 runs 13 residues. Trimming removed 0 bases at V and 3 bases at J, with 8 bases between. This chain links TRBV30 with TRBJ1-1; no firm D call. The sequence was obtained from a female donor in good health and CMV-seropositive. The sample was PBMCs. The CDR3 DNA sequence: TGTGCCTGGAGTGTACAACAGTACACTGAAGCTTTCTTT. It is translated as CAWSVQQYTEAFF.